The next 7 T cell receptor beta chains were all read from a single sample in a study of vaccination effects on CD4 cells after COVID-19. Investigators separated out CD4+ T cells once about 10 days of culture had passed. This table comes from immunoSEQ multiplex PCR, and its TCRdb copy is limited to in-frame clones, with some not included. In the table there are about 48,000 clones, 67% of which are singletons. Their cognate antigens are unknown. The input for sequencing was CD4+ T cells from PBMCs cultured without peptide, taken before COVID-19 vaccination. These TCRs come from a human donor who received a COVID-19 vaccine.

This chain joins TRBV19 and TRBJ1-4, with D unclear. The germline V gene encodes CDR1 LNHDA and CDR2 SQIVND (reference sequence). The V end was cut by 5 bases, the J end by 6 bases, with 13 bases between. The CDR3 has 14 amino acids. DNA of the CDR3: TGTGCCAGTAGTCCCAGACGCACGGATGAAAAACTGTTTTTT. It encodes CASSPRRTDEKLFF.

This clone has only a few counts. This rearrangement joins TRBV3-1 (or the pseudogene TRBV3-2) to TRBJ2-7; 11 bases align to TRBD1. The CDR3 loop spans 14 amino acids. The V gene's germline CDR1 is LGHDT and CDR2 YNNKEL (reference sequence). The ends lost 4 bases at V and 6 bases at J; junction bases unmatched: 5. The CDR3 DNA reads TGTGCCAGCAGCCCGGGGACAGGGGGAGGCGAGCAGTACTTC. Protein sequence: CASSPGTGGGEQYF.

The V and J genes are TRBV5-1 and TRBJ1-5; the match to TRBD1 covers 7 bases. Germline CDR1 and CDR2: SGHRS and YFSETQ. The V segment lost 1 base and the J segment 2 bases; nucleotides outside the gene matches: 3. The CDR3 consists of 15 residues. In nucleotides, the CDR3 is TGCGCCAGCAGCTTGCAGGGGGGAGGCAATCAGCCCCAGCATTTT. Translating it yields CASSLQGGGNQPQHF.

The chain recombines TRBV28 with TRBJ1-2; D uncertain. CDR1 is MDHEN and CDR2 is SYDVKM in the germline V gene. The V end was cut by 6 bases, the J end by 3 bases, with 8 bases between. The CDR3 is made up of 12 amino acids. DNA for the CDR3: TGTGCCAGCAGCTGGTCTCACTATGGCTACACCTTC. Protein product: CASSWSHYGYTF.

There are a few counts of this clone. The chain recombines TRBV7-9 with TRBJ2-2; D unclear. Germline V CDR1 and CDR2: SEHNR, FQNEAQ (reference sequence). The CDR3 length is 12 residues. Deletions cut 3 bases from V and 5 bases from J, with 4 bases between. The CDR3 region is CASSFGTGELFF. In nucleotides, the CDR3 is TGTGCCAGCAGCTTCGGAACCGGGGAGCTGTTTTTT.

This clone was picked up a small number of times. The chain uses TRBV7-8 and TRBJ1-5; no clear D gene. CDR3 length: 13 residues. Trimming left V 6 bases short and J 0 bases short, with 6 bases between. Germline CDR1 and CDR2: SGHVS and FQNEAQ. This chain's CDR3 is CASSQDSNQPQHF. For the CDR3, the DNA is TGTGCCAGCAGTCAGGATAGCAATCAGCCCCAGCATTTT.

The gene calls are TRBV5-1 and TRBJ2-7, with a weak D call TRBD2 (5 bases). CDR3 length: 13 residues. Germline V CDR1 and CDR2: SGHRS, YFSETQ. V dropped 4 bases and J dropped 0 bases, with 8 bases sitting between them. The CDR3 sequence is CASSPLDSYEQYF. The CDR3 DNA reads TGCGCCAGCAGCCCACTAGACTCCTACGAGCAGTACTTC.